This entry lists 25 T cell receptor beta chains sequenced from one sample in a study of T cells in Graves' hyperthyroidism and ophthalmopathy. Amplified TCR beta CDR3 regions came from RNA transcripts. Initially, a first-round RT-PCR of the TCR CDR3 employed the HTBI primer set. MiXCR, applied by TCRdb to the multiplex PCR reads, yields one record per CDR3 protein. Of around 600,000 distinct CDR3 sequences listed, more than 15% are singletons. Sequencing input: blood. Every receptor here comes from a woman aged 40-49 years with Graves' ophthalmopathy.

This clonotype has a handful of counts. The rearrangement joins TRBV11-2 to TRBJ2-7; D call uncertain. V was pared by 4 bases and J by 6 bases, with 13 bases between. Germline CDR1 and CDR2: SGHAT and FQNNGV. The CDR3 is 13 residues long. CDR3 in DNA: TGTGCCAGCAGCTCCCGCACCGGGCCCGAGCAGTACTTC. Translating gives CASSSRTGPEQYF.

This clonotype was counted at least ten times. This rearrangement joins TRBV3-1 to TRBJ2-3, with 8 positions matching TRBD2. The germline V gene encodes CDR1 LGHDT and CDR2 YNNKEL (reference sequence). The CDR3 covers 14 residues. V lost 4 bases, J lost 6 bases, and 6 bases stayed unmatched. CDR3 loop: CASSLAGPQDTQYF. The CDR3 DNA sequence: TGTGCCAGCAGCCTAGCGGGACCCCAGGATACGCAGTATTTT.

This clonotype was counted many times. The J gene is TRBJ1-4, the V gene TRBV11-1; a possible D gene is TRBD1 (5 bases). V was pared by 5 bases and J by 4 bases, with 11 bases between. This CDR3 spans 14 amino acids. The germline V gene encodes CDR1 SGHAT and CDR2 FQDESV (reference sequence). The CDR3 nucleotides read TGTGCCAGCAGCCCGGGACGGATTAATGAAAAACTGTTTTTT. This sequence encodes CASSPGRINEKLFF. Full variable domain (missing parts from reference TRBV11-1 and TRBJ1-4): EAEVAQSPRYKITEKSQAVAFWCDPISGHATLYWYRQILGQGPELLVQFQDESVVDDSQLPKDRFSAERLKGVDSTLKIQPAELGDSAMYLCASSPGRINEKLFFGSGTQLSVL.

This clonotype has ten or more counts. V gene TRBV7-2 combines with J gene TRBJ2-3; 9 positions match TRBD1. V trimming: 1 base; J trimming: 8 bases; junction bases outside the gene matches: 7. The CDR3 contains 15 residues. Germline assignment: CDR1 SGHTA and CDR2 FQGNSA. In nucleotides, the CDR3 is TGTGCCAGCAGCTTAGGAGGACAGGGGCGTGGTACGCAGTATTTT. Amino acids: CASSLGGQGRGTQYF.

This clonotype was recorded at least ten times. The chain links TRBV27 to TRBJ2-3; 10 bases align to TRBD2. The CDR3 length is 18 residues. V dropped 7 bases and J dropped 7; count of bases not matched to a gene: 20. Germline V gene sequence: CDR1 MNHEY, CDR2 SMNVEV (reference sequence). The CDR3 bases are TGTGCCAGCACCACGCCTCGGGGGCTAGCGGGAGAACAAAATACGCAGTATTTT. Translation: CASTTPRGLAGEQNTQYF.

This clonotype was seen ten or more times. As DNA, the CDR3 is TGTGCCTGGAGTGTAGGTTGGGGCGAGCAGTACTTC. Its translation is CAWSVGWGEQYF. V gene TRBV30 combines with J gene TRBJ2-7; D remains unclear. Germline-derived CDR1 and CDR2 are GTSNPN and SVGIG (reference sequence). The CDR3 spans 12 residues. V lost 0 bases and J lost 6, with 9 bases in between.

There are a few counts of this clonotype. The chain is built from TRBV29-1 and TRBJ1-1; 8 positions agree with TRBD1. With 4 bases clipped from V and 4 bases from J, the junction kept 5 bases outside the gene matches. Germline V gene sequence: CDR1 SQVTM, CDR2 ANQGSEA. The CDR3 has 13 residues. Here the CDR3 DNA reads TGCAGCGTTGCCCTAGACAGGGGCACTGAAGCTTTCTTT. Its translation is CSVALDRGTEAFF.

In the case of this clonotype: A clone one base away is much larger, so this may be a read error. The V call is TRBV5-4, the J call TRBJ2-3; D not resolved. The germline V gene has CDR1 SGHNT and CDR2 YYREEE (reference sequence). This CDR3 is 17 amino acids long. The CDR3 loop reads CASSLALLSSNPDTRYF. CDR3 bases: TGTGCCAGCAGCTTGGCTCTTTTGTCGTCGAACCCAGATACGCGGTATTTT.

In its sample, this clonotype was seen many times. This rearrangement joins TRBV11-2 to TRBJ1-4; no firm D call. From germline, CDR1 is SGHAT and CDR2 FQNNGV. The CDR3 totals 15 residues. The V end was cut by 1 base, the J end by 4 bases, with 10 bases between. The chain's CDR3 is CASSLAPRDNEKLFF. The CDR3 region has the DNA TGTGCCAGCAGCTTAGCCCCACGGGATAATGAAAAACTGTTTTTT.

Many counts were recorded for this clonotype. The chain uses TRBV12-3 or TRBV12-4 and TRBJ1-5; the D gene is possibly TRBD1 (6 bases). The CDR3 totals 17 residues. Trimming removed 0 bases at V and 6 bases at J, with 18 bases between. The CDR3 nucleotides read TGTGCCAGCAGTTTAGCGCTATTTGGGACATCGAGTCAGCCCCAGCATTTT. This sequence encodes CASSLALFGTSSQPQHF.

Points on this clonotype: A much larger clone sits a single nucleotide away, making a read error possible. This chain uses TRBV28 with TRBJ1-2, with a weak D call TRBD1 (5 bases). The CDR3 contains 13 residues. Germline values: CDR1 MDHEN, CDR2 SYDVKM. Here the CDR3 reads CACSTGAPSGYTF. DNA of the CDR3: TGTGCCTGCAGTACCGGGGCGCCCAGCGGCTACACCTTC.

This clonotype occurred a few times. Germline and junction disagree at one end, which may indicate a read error. The chain has TRBV7-7 and TRBJ2-5; no definite D call. Per germline, CDR1 SSHAT and CDR2 FNYEAQ (reference sequence). The CDR3 is made up of 15 amino acids. CDR3 loop: CASSLTPQKSETQYF. The CDR3 nucleotides are TGTGCTAGCAGCTTAACTCCCCAGAAAAGCGAGACCCAGTACTTC.

The table lists this clonotype with many counts. The V and J genes are TRBV18 and TRBJ2-2; D ambiguous. In germline, CDR1 is KGHSH, CDR2 LQKENI. With 3 bases removed from V and 1 base from J, the gap between germline ends came to 9 bases. CDR3 length: 15 residues. The CDR3 sequence: CASSPIDLNTGELFF. DNA for the CDR3: TGTGCCAGCTCACCTATTGACTTGAACACCGGGGAGCTGTTTTTT.

Only a few counts were recorded for this clonotype. The chain is built from TRBV6-5 and TRBJ2-1; 7 bases are a match to TRBD2. The CDR3 covers 19 residues. Germline lookup yields CDR1 MNHEY and CDR2 SVGAGI. The trim removed 0 bases at V and 0 bases at J, leaving 11 bases unmatched. CDR3 region: CASSYSYTSAISSYNEQFF. The CDR3 DNA reads as TGTGCCAGCAGTTACTCCTACACTAGCGCGATCAGCTCCTACAATGAGCAGTTCTTC.

This clonotype was observed many times. The chain is built from TRBV11-2 and TRBJ2-7; 10 nucleotides agree with TRBD2. Germline lookup yields CDR1 SGHAT and CDR2 FQNNGV. Germline trimming cut 4 bases from V and 4 bases from J; bases unmatched to any gene: 4. The CDR3 is made up of 14 amino acids. The CDR3 here is CASSSQTSGYEQYF. The CDR3 region has the DNA TGTGCCAGCAGCTCTCAGACTAGCGGGTACGAGCAGTACTTC. Variable domain in full (rest from reference TRBV11-2 and TRBJ2-7): EAGVAQSPRYKIIEKRQSVAFWCNPISGHATLYWYQQILGQGPKLLIQFQNNGVVDDSQLPKDRFSAERLKGVDSTLKIQPAKLEDSAVYLCASSSQTSGYEQYFGPGTRLTVT.

This clonotype has at least ten counts. The chain links TRBV2 to TRBJ2-1; 9 bases align to TRBD2. V lost 0 bases, J lost 6 bases, and 3 bases stayed unmatched. The CDR3 loop spans 15 amino acids. CDR1 is SNHLY and CDR2 is FYNNEI in the germline V gene. The CDR3 spells CASSEALSGSNEQFF. The CDR3 DNA follows: TGTGCCAGCAGTGAAGCGCTTAGCGGGAGCAATGAGCAGTTCTTC.

The table lists this clonotype with a count of one. The J gene is TRBJ1-2, the V gene TRBV19; 10 bases agree with TRBD1. The germline gives CDR1 LNHDA, CDR2 SQIVND (reference sequence). The trim removed 3 bases at V and 5 bases at J, leaving 3 bases unmatched. CDR3 length equals 14 residues. Here the CDR3 reads CASSMGQGRYGYTF. CDR3 nucleotides: TGTGCCAGTAGTATGGGACAGGGGCGTTATGGCTACACCTTC.

This clonotype was seen at least ten times. The chain uses TRBV3-1 and TRBJ1-4, with TRBD1 matching over 9 bases. J was trimmed by 6 bases and V by 3 bases; bases with no gene match: 8. Germline CDR1 is LGHDT and CDR2 is YNNKEL (reference sequence). This CDR3 is 16 amino acids long. CDR3 sequence: CASSQYRGRVDEKLFF. CDR3 in DNA: TGTGCCAGCAGCCAGTACAGGGGGCGAGTTGATGAAAAACTGTTTTTT.

This clonotype was seen ten or more times. The chain carries TRBV5-1 and TRBJ1-1; perhaps TRBD1 as D (5 bases). This CDR3 spans 14 amino acids. Per germline, CDR1 SGHRS and CDR2 YFSETQ. V lost 4 bases and J lost 4, with 14 bases in between. As DNA, the CDR3 is TGCGCCAGCAGCGTGGTTCAGGGAGGCACTGAAGCTTTCTTT. It codes for CASSVVQGGTEAFF.

This chain connects TRBV6-1 to TRBJ1-3, with no clear D. The V end lost 5 bases, the J end lost 4 bases, and 12 bases lay between the germline ends. CDR1 and CDR2 from the germline V gene are MNHNS and SASEGT. The CDR3 covers 14 residues. The CDR3 here is CASSQGSFGNTIYF. The CDR3, as DNA: TGTGCCAGCAGTCAAGGGAGTTTCGGAAACACCATATATTTT.

V and J are TRBV5-1 and TRBJ1-4; D is undetermined. The V gene lost 8 bases and the J gene lost 10 bases, with 15 bases spanning the gap. Germline CDR1 and CDR2: SGHRS and YFSETQ. The CDR3 length is 12 residues. The CDR3 region has the DNA TGCGCCAGTAGCGCGACTGACGGAAAACTGTTTTTT. Translating it yields CASSATDGKLFF.

This chain joins TRBV11-3 and TRBJ2-3; a weak D match, TRBD2 (6 bases). Germline V lookup: CDR1 SGHNT, CDR2 YENEEA. The CDR3 has 16 amino acids. V was shortened by 5 bases and J by 3 bases, with 18 bases between the two germline ends. CDR3 in DNA: TGTGCCAGCAGCGGAGGGACTCTCGAGGGTACAGATACGCAGTATTTT. The encoded protein is CASSGGTLEGTDTQYF.

This clonotype was seen a few times. The CDR3 here is CASSEVTLGNEQFF. The CDR3 nucleotides are TGTGCCAGCAGTGAAGTCACATTAGGCAATGAGCAGTTCTTC. The chain is built from TRBV6-1 and TRBJ2-1, with D unclear. V gave up 1 base and J gave up 6 bases, with 10 bases separating them. CDR1 is MNHNS, CDR2 SASEGT, per germline. The CDR3 covers 14 residues.

This clonotype has a count of ten or more. This chain uses TRBV7-2 with TRBJ2-7, with 14 bases that match TRBD2. Germline loops: CDR1 SGHTA, CDR2 FQGNSA. The V and J ends lost 8 bases and 6 bases, in that order; junction bases with no gene match: 9. This CDR3 has 15 amino acids. DNA of the CDR3: TGTGCCAGCCGCCAGGGACTAGCGGGAGTAGGCGAGCAGTACTTC. Encoded protein: CASRQGLAGVGEQYF.

Notes on this clonotype: A read error may be the cause here, since a much bigger clone is one base away. CDR3 region: CASSYSTETQYF. The CDR3 DNA is TGTGCCAGCAGTTACTCGACAGAGACCCAGTACTTC. The chain has TRBV6-2 or TRBV6-3 and TRBJ2-5; D is unresolved. Trimming pared 0 bases from V and 4 bases from J, leaving 3 bases between. Germline CDR1 MNHEY, CDR2 SVGEGT. The CDR3 consists of 12 residues.